The 17 T cell receptor beta chains below come from one sample, sequenced in a study of T cells in tumors and immune-related adverse events. Sequencing was performed with immunoSEQ multiplex PCR; in TCRdb, only in-frame clones are kept and a portion is missing. The sample holds about 11,000 clones, around 93% seen once. This material consisted of lymph node tissue, taken from a patient treated with anti-PD-1 therapy. The receptor set was obtained from a female donor with metastatic renal cell carcinoma.

The chain carries TRBV19 and TRBJ2-4; TRBD1 matches 9 bases. The junction had 3 bases not matched to a gene; V was cut back by 6 bases and J by 0 bases. The CDR3 sequence is 15 residues long. Per the germline V gene, CDR1 is LNHDA and CDR2 is SQIVND (reference sequence). The CDR3 nucleotides read TGTGCCAGTAGCTCGACAGGGGGAGCCAAAAACATTCAGTACTTC. Protein sequence: CASSSTGGAKNIQYF.

The rearrangement links TRBV11-3 to TRBJ2-7; D possibly corresponds to TRBD2 (5 bases). V lost 2 bases to trimming and J lost 9 bases, with 14 bases between them. The V gene's germline CDR1 is SGHNT and CDR2 YENEEA. The CDR3 totals 13 residues. Written as DNA, the CDR3 is TGTGCCAGCAGCTTACCCTCGGGAATCCGGCAGTACTTC. As protein: CASSLPSGIRQYF.

CDR3 sequence: CASSTHLETQYF. CDR3 nucleotide sequence: TGTGCCAGCAGCACCCATTTGGAGACCCAGTACTTC. This chain links TRBV5-5 with TRBJ2-5; D not resolved. Trimming took off 4 bases at V and 5 bases at J, with 9 bases between the two ends. This CDR3 comprises 12 residues. Germline loops: CDR1 SGHKS, CDR2 YYEKEE (reference sequence).

The chain is built from TRBV13 and TRBJ1-2; 11 nucleotides agree with TRBD1. The germline CDR1 and CDR2 sequences are PRHDT and FYEKMQ (reference sequence). The V segment lost 5 bases and the J segment 12 bases; nucleotides outside the gene matches: 8. The CDR3 length is 13 residues. The CDR3: CASSTDRGRPHTF. The CDR3, as DNA: TGTGCCAGCAGCACGGACAGGGGGCGCCCCCACACCTTC.

The rearrangement uses TRBV5-1 and TRBJ1-3; perhaps TRBD1 as D (5 bases). This CDR3 has 15 amino acids. Trimming took off 0 bases at V and 1 base at J, with 8 bases between the two ends. CDR1 and CDR2 (germline): SGHRS, YFSETQ. The CDR3 region has the DNA TGCGCCAGCAGCTTGGAGGGGCTATCTGGAAACACCATATATTTT. Translation: CASSLEGLSGNTIYF.

This chain uses TRBV18 with TRBJ1-1; weak D call: TRBD1 (5 bases). Germline CDR1 and CDR2: KGHSH and LQKENI. With 0 bases removed from V and 7 bases from J, the gap between germline ends came to 9 bases. This CDR3 spans 13 amino acids. CDR3: CASSPPVGVEAFF. The CDR3 nucleotides are TGTGCCAGCTCACCACCGGTGGGGGTTGAAGCTTTCTTT.

The chain uses TRBV30 and TRBJ1-2; D is uncertain. Germline V gene data show CDR1 as GTSNPN and CDR2 as SVGIG (reference sequence). The CDR3 is 13 amino acids. V gave up 0 bases and J gave up 0 bases, with 5 bases separating them. The chain's CDR3 is CAWSVQPNYGYTF. For the CDR3, the DNA is TGTGCCTGGAGTGTACAGCCTAACTATGGCTACACCTTC.

This chain links TRBV28 with TRBJ2-1; TRBD2 matches at 11 bases. After removal of 6 bases from V and 9 bases from J, the junction contained 10 bases not matched to a gene. Germline V lookup: CDR1 MDHEN, CDR2 SYDVKM. This CDR3 has 15 residues. CDR3 in DNA: TGTGCCAGCAGGAGCCTAGCGGGAGGCGACACTGAGCAGTTCTTC. Its translation is CASRSLAGGDTEQFF.

The chain links TRBV4-1 to TRBJ2-1; D is perhaps TRBD1 (6 bases). The germline V gene has CDR1 MGHRA and CDR2 YSYEKL. V was clipped by 4 bases and J by 3 bases, with 16 bases between them. This CDR3 region has 16 residues. The CDR3 DNA reads as TGCGCCAGCAGCCTAAAAGGACAGATACTCTACAATGAGCAGTTCTTC. Translation: CASSLKGQILYNEQFF.

V usage is TRBV30 and J usage is TRBJ1-6, with a tentative D call TRBD1 (6 bases). With 3 bases removed from V and 0 bases from J, the gap between germline ends came to 12 bases. CDR3 length equals 16 residues. CDR1 and CDR2 (germline): GTSNPN, SVGIG (reference sequence). CDR3 sequence reads: CAWRQFRGSYNSPLHF. The CDR3 region has the DNA TGTGCCTGGAGACAGTTCAGGGGCTCCTATAATTCACCCCTCCACTTT.

This clone has only a few counts. This chain links TRBV29-1 with TRBJ1-1; D is undetermined. The CDR3 sequence is 13 residues long. Germline values: CDR1 SQVTM, CDR2 ANQGSEA. V lost 6 bases, J lost 5 bases, and 16 bases lay in between. As DNA, the CDR3 is TGCAGCGTATTTGTGGCAGAAGGTACTGAAGCTTTCTTT. The encoded protein is CSVFVAEGTEAFF. Drawing the rest from reference TRBV29-1 and TRBJ1-1, the complete variable domain is SAVISQKPSRDICQRGTSLTIQCQVDSQVTMMFWYRQQPGQSLTLIATANQGSEATYESGFVIDKFPISRPNLTFSTLTVSNMSPEDSSIYLCSVFVAEGTEAFFGQGTRLTVV.

This clone was recorded a few times. The V and J genes are TRBV7-8 and TRBJ2-1; 11 bases map to TRBD2. Trimming cost V 8 bases and J 5 bases; bases outside gene matches: 8. Germline V gives CDR1 SGHVS, CDR2 FQNEAQ. The CDR3 extends over 15 amino acids. The CDR3 is CASQNSGRGNNEQFF. The CDR3 bases are TGTGCCAGCCAAAATAGCGGGAGGGGCAACAATGAGCAGTTCTTC.

This chain connects TRBV6-1 to TRBJ1-5; tentatively, D is TRBD1 (5 bases). Germline CDR1 MNHNS, CDR2 SASEGT. The CDR3 covers 15 residues. Trimming pared 6 bases from V and 0 bases from J, leaving 12 bases between. The CDR3 region is CASRKTEDSNQPQHF. DNA of the CDR3: TGTGCCAGCAGGAAGACAGAGGATAGCAATCAGCCCCAGCATTTT.

The chain uses TRBV11-2 and TRBJ1-1; 9 positions match TRBD1. The germline V gene has CDR1 SGHAT and CDR2 FQNNGV. The junction had 7 bases not matched to a gene; V was cut back by 3 bases and J by 5 bases. This CDR3 comprises 15 residues. DNA for the CDR3: TGTGCCAGCAGCTTCTCGACAGGGGGTAGGACTGAAGCTTTCTTT. Amino acids: CASSFSTGGRTEAFF.

The chain joins TRBV7-2 to TRBJ2-3; TRBD2 agrees at 7 bases. In germline, CDR1 is SGHTA, CDR2 FQGNSA. The CDR3 has 14 amino acids. With V trimmed by 8 bases and J by 1 base, 6 bases remained unmatched. The DNA for the CDR3 is TGTGCCAGCTTGCGGGAGAGGGGCACAGATACGCAGTATTTT. It specifies CASLRERGTDTQYF.

The chain employs TRBV2 and TRBJ2-1; tentatively, D is TRBD1 (6 bases). Trimming removed 7 bases from V and 6 bases from J, with 22 bases in between. CDR1 and CDR2 (germline): SNHLY, FYNNEI. CDR3 length: 16 residues. CDR3 bases: TGTGCCAGCACCATGGCTAAGGTCAGGGGTGTCAATGAGCAGTTCTTC. Encoded protein: CASTMAKVRGVNEQFF.

The CDR3 region has the DNA TGTGCCAGCAGCTTCGGACTAGCGGGAGGACAGAAGACAGATACGCAGTATTTT. As protein: CASSFGLAGGQKTDTQYF. The chain is built from TRBV7-6 and TRBJ2-3; 14 bases agree with TRBD2. The V and J ends lost 3 bases and 3 bases, in that order; junction bases with no gene match: 8. The CDR3 spans 18 residues. CDR1 is SGHVS, CDR2 FNYEAQ, per germline.